This TCR beta chain was sequenced in a study of molecular identifiers for immune sequencing clone quantification. TCRdb itself ran the PCR reads through MiXCR, one entry per CDR3 protein. The top ten hold around 1.6% of the sample, which has 60,000 to 70,000 distinct CDR3 sequences, less than 20% seen once. Per the germline V gene, CDR1 is MGHDK and CDR2 is SYGVNS. The length of the CDR3 is 16 residues. With 0 bases removed from V and 5 bases from J, the gap between germline ends came to 15 bases. This clonotype was seen many times. The sample was naive CD8+ T cells from blood, with Jurkat cell RNA spiked in. The subset denotes: FACS-sorted CD8+CD4-CCR7+CD45RA+ naive T cells. V gene TRBV25-1 combines with J gene TRBJ2-3; the D gene could be TRBD1 or TRBD2 (6 bases each). The source of this sequence is a human donor in good health. Some libraries in this study had Jurkat cell RNA spiked in. The chain's CDR3 is CASSEYLGGGEDTQYF. The CDR3 bases are TGTGCCAGCAGTGAATATCTGGGGGGCGGGGAAGATACGCAGTATTTT.